Listed below are T cell receptor beta chains from one sample, sequenced in a study of shared clonotypes between healthy human individuals. Profiling relied on immunoSEQ multiplex PCR, and the TCRdb table lists in-frame clones only, not all of them. This sample has about 580,000 clones, with nearly 98% found just once. The sample taken for sequencing was naive CD8+ T cells sorted from blood. These TCRs come from a young man in good health. Each CDR3 is given with its conserved first and last residue. The D gene is left open where the match is weak. The size field is filled for only some rows; it gives once, few, many or a size class.

DNA	CDR3	size	J	V	D
TGTGCCAGCAGCCCCACCCGCCGGGGGGAGACCCAGTACTTC	CASSPTRRGETQYF	NA	TRBJ2-5	TRBV7-8	NA
TGTGCCAGCAGCCCCCGTCAGGGATGGAAACAAGAGACCCAGTACTTC	CASSPRQGWKQETQYF	once	TRBJ2-5	TRBV7-9	NA
TGTGCCAGCTCACCACCGGGGGGTGAGCAGTTCTTC	CASSPPGGEQFF	NA	TRBJ2-1	TRBV18	NA
TGCGCCAGCAGCCGGTCCCGGGACATTGGCAATGAGCAGTTCTTC	CASSRSRDIGNEQFF	NA	TRBJ2-1	TRBV4-3	NA
TGTGCCAGCAGCTTAGGCGTAGGCTTAGGCTGGCGGAGCTCCTACAATGAGCAGTTCTTC	CASSLGVGLGWRSSYNEQFF	NA	TRBJ2-1	TRBV7-8	NA
TGTGCCAGCAGTGACTCTGGGATATTCTCCTACGAGCAGTACTTC	CASSDSGIFSYEQYF	NA	TRBJ2-7	TRBV6-1	NA
TGTGCCAGCAGTGAAGCAAGGGGCTGGGGAGAGAATGAGCAGTTCTTC	CASSEARGWGENEQFF	NA	TRBJ2-1	TRBV2	NA
TGCGCCAGCAGTGAGTCTTCGGGACTAGCGGAACAGTACTTC	CASSESSGLAEQYF	NA	TRBJ2-7	TRBV10-1	TRBD2
TGTGCCAGCTCACCTCAAGGGGGGGCAGGTTACGAGCAGTACTTC	CASSPQGGAGYEQYF	NA	TRBJ2-7	TRBV18	NA
TGCGCCAGCAGCTTTGGGACCCCCGGGGAGCTTTGGTACAATGAGCAGTTCTTC	CASSFGTPGELWYNEQFF	NA	TRBJ2-1	TRBV5-1	NA
TGTGCCAGCAGCCTAATGTTTAGCGGGAGCTCCTACAATGAGCAGTTCTTC	CASSLMFSGSSYNEQFF	NA	TRBJ2-1	TRBV27	TRBD2
TGTGCCAGCAGCTTACCAGCCACAGCTGAAGCTTTCTTT	CASSLPATAEAFF	NA	TRBJ1-1	TRBV7-9	NA
TGTGCCAGCAGTTCGCCCTACAGGGGTGAAGAGACCCAGTACTTC	CASSSPYRGEETQYF	NA	TRBJ2-5	TRBV6-5	TRBD1
TGTGCCAGCAGCTTGGCCGGGCTGGCCCTCACAGATACGCAGTATTTT	CASSLAGLALTDTQYF	NA	TRBJ2-3	TRBV5-6	NA
TGTGCCAGCAGCCCTGAACCAGGGGGTTTCGATGAAAAACTGTTTTTT	CASSPEPGGFDEKLFF	NA	TRBJ1-4	TRBV7-9	TRBD1
TGTGCCAGCAGCCCCGGGACAGGACCCTACGAGCAGTACTTC	CASSPGTGPYEQYF	NA	TRBJ2-7	TRBV7-9	TRBD1
TGTGCCAGCAGCTTTGGGCCATCGGGGGACAATGAGCAGTTCTTC	CASSFGPSGDNEQFF	NA	TRBJ2-1	TRBV7-8	NA
TGTGCCAGCAGCTTAGGTAGGGCTGAAAAACTGTTTTTT	CASSLGRAEKLFF	NA	TRBJ1-4	TRBV13	NA
TGTGCCACCTCCGGGGAGTTCTCTGGGGCCAACGTCCTGACTTTC	CATSGEFSGANVLTF	NA	TRBJ2-6	TRBV7-9	NA
TGTGCCAGCAGCGTGAAACTCGCGGGAGCCGGGGAGACCCAGTACTTC	CASSVKLAGAGETQYF	NA	TRBJ2-5	TRBV9	TRBD2
TGTGCCAGCAGCTTCGGGCCGGAGGGACGGACAGATACGCAGTATTTT	CASSFGPEGRTDTQYF	NA	TRBJ2-3	TRBV11-3	NA
TGTGCCAGCAGCGTAGATCCCGGGAGGTCTTCCTACGAGCAGTACTTC	CASSVDPGRSSYEQYF	NA	TRBJ2-7	TRBV9	TRBD2
TGTGCCAGCAGCTTGAGGCTAGCGGGAGAGGGGAATGAGCAGTTCTTC	CASSLRLAGEGNEQFF	NA	TRBJ2-1	TRBV11-2	TRBD2
TGTGCCAGCAGCTTCCAGAACAATCAGCCCCAGCATTTT	CASSFQNNQPQHF	once	TRBJ1-5	TRBV7-8	NA
TGTGCCAGCAGCTTAAGTAGGGGCCCGTACTCTGGAAACACCATATATTTT	CASSLSRGPYSGNTIYF	NA	TRBJ1-3	TRBV11-2	NA
TGTGCCAGCAGTGACCCCAACCTTAGCGGGAGTTCCACAGATACGCAGTATTTT	CASSDPNLSGSSTDTQYF	NA	TRBJ2-3	TRBV6-1	TRBD2
TGCAGCGTTGAAGATCTAACTTTTTACAATGAGCAGTTCTTC	CSVEDLTFYNEQFF	NA	TRBJ2-1	TRBV29-1	NA
TGTGCCAGCAGTACGACAGGGGTCTCTTACAATGAGCAGTTCTTC	CASSTTGVSYNEQFF	once	TRBJ2-1	TRBV27	TRBD1
TGTGCCAGCAGCTCGACTAGCGGGCGGAGAATCCCCTACAATGAGCAGTTCTTC	CASSSTSGRRIPYNEQFF	NA	TRBJ2-1	TRBV7-9	TRBD2
TGCAGCGCCACAGATCTCTATGAGCAGTTCTTC	CSATDLYEQFF	NA	TRBJ2-1	TRBV29-1	NA
TGTGCCAGCAGTTTCAGGAGGGGAGCGCACAATGAGCAGTTCTTC	CASSFRRGAHNEQFF	NA	TRBJ2-1	TRBV27	NA
TGCGCCATCAGGACGGACCCCTTAGAACAGAGTGAAAAACTGTTTTTT	CAIRTDPLEQSEKLFF	NA	TRBJ1-4	TRBV5-1	NA
TGTGCCAGCAGCTTGGTTCAGGGTGGCGGCTACACCTTC	CASSLVQGGGYTF	once	TRBJ1-2	TRBV5-6	NA
TGTGCCAGCAGCTTGGCGGCAGGGTCTCCTGAGCAGTTCTTC	CASSLAAGSPEQFF	NA	TRBJ2-1	TRBV5-6	NA
TGTGCCAGCAGTCTTGGGACTAGATCGGATACGCAGTATTTT	CASSLGTRSDTQYF	NA	TRBJ2-3	TRBV6-5	TRBD2
TGTGCCAGCAGCTCAGGGGGGGCTAACACTGAAGCTTTCTTT	CASSSGGANTEAFF	NA	TRBJ1-1	TRBV7-6	TRBD1
TGTGCCAGCAGCTTGGTTATCGAACCCCTGCGGGCGGGAGGCTACGAGCAGTACTTC	CASSLVIEPLRAGGYEQYF	once	TRBJ2-7	TRBV5-5	TRBD2
TGTGCCAGCAGCCAGACAGGGGGCACTGAATATGAGCAGTTCTTC	CASSQTGGTEYEQFF	NA	TRBJ2-1	TRBV28	TRBD1
TGTGCCAGCAGTGATAAAGGGACAGTTGAAGCTTTCTTT	CASSDKGTVEAFF	NA	TRBJ1-1	TRBV2	TRBD1
TGTGCCAGCAGCCCACAGACAGGGCCCATCTACGAGCAGTACTTC	CASSPQTGPIYEQYF	NA	TRBJ2-7	TRBV11-1	TRBD1
TGCGCCAGCAGCTTGGCCATCAGGGGCTCCTACAATGAGCAGTTCTTC	CASSLAIRGSYNEQFF	NA	TRBJ2-1	TRBV5-1	NA
TGTGCCAGCAGCCCACGAGGGGGACAGGTACTTAGCAATCAGCCCCAGCATTTT	CASSPRGGQVLSNQPQHF	NA	TRBJ1-5	TRBV7-2	TRBD1
TGCAGCGTTGAAACACCGGGACAGTCCTACGAGCAGTACTTC	CSVETPGQSYEQYF	NA	TRBJ2-7	TRBV29-1	TRBD1
TGTGCCAGCAGTTTAGGTTCGGGAATCTCTGGGGCCAACGTCCTGACTTTC	CASSLGSGISGANVLTF	NA	TRBJ2-6	TRBV27	NA
TGCGCCAGCAGCCCAGGGACCCGAGGAGACACCATATATTTT	CASSPGTRGDTIYF	NA	TRBJ1-3	TRBV5-1	NA
TGTGCCAGCACCCGAGGGGGGGCCCGGGTATACGAGCAGTACTTC	CASTRGGARVYEQYF	NA	TRBJ2-7	TRBV27	NA
TGTGCCAGCAGCTTAGGCCTTGGCGAATTCTACGAGCAGTACTTC	CASSLGLGEFYEQYF	NA	TRBJ2-7	TRBV13	NA
TGTGCCAGCAGTGGGAAAACTAGACCCATATTTCTCACAGATACGCAGTATTTT	CASSGKTRPIFLTDTQYF	NA	TRBJ2-3	TRBV6-1	NA
TGTGCCAGCAGCTCCCGGGCGGGGGGACCCAATCAGCCCCAGCATTTT	CASSSRAGGPNQPQHF	NA	TRBJ1-5	TRBV21-1	NA
TGTGCCAGCAGTTTTAGTAATGAAAAACTGTTTTTT	CASSFSNEKLFF	NA	TRBJ1-4	TRBV6-5	NA
TGTGCCAGCAGCGGACCTATCAACTCCTACGAGCAGTACTTC	CASSGPINSYEQYF	NA	TRBJ2-7	TRBV2	NA
TGCGCCAGCAGCCGAGGTTTGACGCTAGCGTACGAGCAGTACTTC	CASSRGLTLAYEQYF	NA	TRBJ2-7	TRBV5-1	NA
TGTGCCAGCAGTAACCCCACCGGGGAGCTGTTTTTT	CASSNPTGELFF	once	TRBJ2-2	TRBV6-5	NA
TGCAGCGTGACAGGGTCCTACAATGAGCAGTTCTTC	CSVTGSYNEQFF	NA	TRBJ2-1	TRBV29-1	TRBD1
TGTGCCAGCAGCCAAGATCGATTGGCGGGAGTCCACGAGCAGTACTTC	CASSQDRLAGVHEQYF	NA	TRBJ2-7	TRBV14	TRBD2
TGCAGCGCCGTAGGGCTCTCTTACAATGAGCAGTTCTTC	CSAVGLSYNEQFF	NA	TRBJ2-1	TRBV29-1	NA
TGTGCCTGGAGTACGCTATCTGAAGCTTTCTTT	CAWSTLSEAFF	once	TRBJ1-1	TRBV30	NA
TGTGCCTGGAGTGTACATAATAGCGGGAGCGACGAGCAGTACTTC	CAWSVHNSGSDEQYF	NA	TRBJ2-7	TRBV30	TRBD2